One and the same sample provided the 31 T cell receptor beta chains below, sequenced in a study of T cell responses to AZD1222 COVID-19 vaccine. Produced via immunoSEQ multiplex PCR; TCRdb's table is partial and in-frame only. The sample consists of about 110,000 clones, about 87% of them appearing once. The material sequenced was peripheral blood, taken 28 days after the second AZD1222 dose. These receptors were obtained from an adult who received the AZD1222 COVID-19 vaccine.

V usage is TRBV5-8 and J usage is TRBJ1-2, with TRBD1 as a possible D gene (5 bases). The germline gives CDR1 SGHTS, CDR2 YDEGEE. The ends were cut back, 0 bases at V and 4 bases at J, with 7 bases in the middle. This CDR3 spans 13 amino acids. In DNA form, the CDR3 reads TGTGCCAGCAGCTTGGGACAGTTCTATGGCTACACCTTC. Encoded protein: CASSLGQFYGYTF. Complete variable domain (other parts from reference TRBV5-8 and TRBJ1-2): EAGVTQSPTHLIKTRGQQATLRCSPISGHTSVYWYQQALGLGLQFLLWYDEGEERNRGNFPPRFSGRQFPNYSSELNVNALELEDSALYLCASSLGQFYGYTFGSGTRLTVV.

CDR3 region: CASSFGSLFNEQFF. The CDR3 DNA sequence: TGTGCCAGCAGCTTTGGTTCACTATTCAATGAGCAGTTCTTC. The chain recombines TRBV13 with TRBJ2-1; no clear D gene. Trimming removed 3 bases at V and 6 bases at J, with 12 bases between. The CDR3 runs to 14 residues. CDR1 and CDR2 from the germline V gene are PRHDT and FYEKMQ (reference sequence).

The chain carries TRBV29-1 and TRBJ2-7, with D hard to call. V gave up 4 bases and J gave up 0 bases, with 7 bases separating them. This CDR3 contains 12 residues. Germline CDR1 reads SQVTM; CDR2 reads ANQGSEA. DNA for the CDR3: TGCAGCGTTGGGCACAGCTCCTACGAGCAGTACTTC. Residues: CSVGHSSYEQYF.

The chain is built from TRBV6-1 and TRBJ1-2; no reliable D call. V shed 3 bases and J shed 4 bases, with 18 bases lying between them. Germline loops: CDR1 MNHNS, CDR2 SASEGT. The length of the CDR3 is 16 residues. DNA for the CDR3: TGTGCCAGCAGTGAGGTACGGCGACTTTTTGTCTATGGCTACACCTTC. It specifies CASSEVRRLFVYGYTF.

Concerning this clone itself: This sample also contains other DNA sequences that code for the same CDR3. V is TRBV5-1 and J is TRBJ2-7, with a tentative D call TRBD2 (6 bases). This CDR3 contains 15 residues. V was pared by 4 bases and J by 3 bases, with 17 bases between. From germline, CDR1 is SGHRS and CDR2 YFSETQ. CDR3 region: CASSATGQGLYEQYF. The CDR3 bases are TGCGCCAGCAGCGCGACGGGGCAGGGACTCTACGAGCAGTACTTC.

Here the CDR3 DNA reads TGTGCCAGCAGCCCCCTGGGTGGGACAGGGGCCGAGCAGTACTTC. Its protein is CASSPLGGTGAEQYF. The rearrangement uses TRBV7-2 and TRBJ2-7; 10 nucleotides match TRBD1. The V gene's germline CDR1 is SGHTA and CDR2 FQGNSA. The CDR3 totals 15 residues. J lost 6 bases, V lost 5 bases, and 10 bases had no gene match.

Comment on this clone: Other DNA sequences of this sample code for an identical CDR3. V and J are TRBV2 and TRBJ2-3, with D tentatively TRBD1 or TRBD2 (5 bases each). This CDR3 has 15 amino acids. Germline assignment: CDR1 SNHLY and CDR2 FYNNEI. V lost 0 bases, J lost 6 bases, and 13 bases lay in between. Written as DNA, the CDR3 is TGTGCCAGCAGTGAAGCGGCAGGGACCATCGATACGCAGTATTTT. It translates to CASSEAAGTIDTQYF.

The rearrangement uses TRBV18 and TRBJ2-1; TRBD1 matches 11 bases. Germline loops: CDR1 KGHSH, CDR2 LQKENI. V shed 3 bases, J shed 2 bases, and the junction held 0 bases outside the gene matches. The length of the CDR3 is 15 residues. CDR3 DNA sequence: TGTGCCAGCTCACCGGGACAGGGGGCCTACAATGAGCAGTTCTTC. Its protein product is CASSPGQGAYNEQFF.

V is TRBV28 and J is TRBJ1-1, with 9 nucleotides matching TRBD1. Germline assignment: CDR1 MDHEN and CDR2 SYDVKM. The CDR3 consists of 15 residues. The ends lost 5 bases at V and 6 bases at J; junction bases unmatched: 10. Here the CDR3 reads CASSPTGGVDSEAFF. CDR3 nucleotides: TGTGCCAGCAGTCCTACAGGGGGCGTAGATTCTGAAGCTTTCTTT. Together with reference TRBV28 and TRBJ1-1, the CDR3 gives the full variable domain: DVKVTQSSRYLVKRTGEKVFLECVQDMDHENMFWYRQDPGLGLRLIYFSYDVKMKEKGDIPEGYSVSREKKERFSLILESASTNQTSMYLCASSPTGGVDSEAFFGQGTRLTVV.

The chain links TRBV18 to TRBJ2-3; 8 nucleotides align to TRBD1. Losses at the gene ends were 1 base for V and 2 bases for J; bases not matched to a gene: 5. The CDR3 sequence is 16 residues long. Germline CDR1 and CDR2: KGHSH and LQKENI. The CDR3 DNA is TGTGCCAGCTCACCACGCCCAGGGGGCTTCACAGATACGCAGTATTTT. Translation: CASSPRPGGFTDTQYF.

The CDR3 bases are TGTGCCAGCAGCCCTAGGGTAGGAGCTCAAGAGACCCAGTACTTC. Translation: CASSPRVGAQETQYF. The V gene is TRBV5-8, the J gene TRBJ2-5; the D is unclear. This CDR3 is 15 amino acids long. Germline V gene sequence: CDR1 SGHTS, CDR2 YDEGEE. The V gene lost 4 bases and the J gene lost 2 bases, with 15 bases spanning the gap.

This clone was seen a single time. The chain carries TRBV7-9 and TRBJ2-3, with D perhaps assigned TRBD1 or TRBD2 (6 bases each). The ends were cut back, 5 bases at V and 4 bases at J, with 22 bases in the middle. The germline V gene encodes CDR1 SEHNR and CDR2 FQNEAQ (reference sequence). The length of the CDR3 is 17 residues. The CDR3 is CASSLGRGEWSADTQYF. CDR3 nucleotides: TGTGCCAGCAGCCTCGGAAGGGGGGAGTGGTCCGCAGATACGCAGTATTTT.

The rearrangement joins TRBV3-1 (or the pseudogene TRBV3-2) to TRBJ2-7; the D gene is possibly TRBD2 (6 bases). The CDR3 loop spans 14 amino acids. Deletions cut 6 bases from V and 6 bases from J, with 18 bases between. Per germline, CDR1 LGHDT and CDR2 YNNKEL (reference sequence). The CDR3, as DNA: TGTGCCAGCAGGCCGGGACTCCTTTGGGCCGAGCAGTACTTC. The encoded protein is CASRPGLLWAEQYF.

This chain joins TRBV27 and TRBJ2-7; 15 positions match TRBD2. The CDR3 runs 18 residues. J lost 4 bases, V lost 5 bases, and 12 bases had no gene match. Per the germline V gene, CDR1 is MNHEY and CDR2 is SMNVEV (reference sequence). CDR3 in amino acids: CASSPRPGTSGGLYEQYF. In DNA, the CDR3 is TGTGCCAGCAGTCCCCGTCCCGGGACTAGCGGGGGGTTGTACGAGCAGTACTTC.

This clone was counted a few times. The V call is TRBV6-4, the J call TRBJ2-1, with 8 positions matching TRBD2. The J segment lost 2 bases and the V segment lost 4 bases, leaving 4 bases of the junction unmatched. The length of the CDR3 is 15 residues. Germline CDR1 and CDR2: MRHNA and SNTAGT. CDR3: CASSVSGEAYNEQFF. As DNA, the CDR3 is TGTGCCAGCAGTGTTAGCGGGGAAGCCTACAATGAGCAGTTCTTC.

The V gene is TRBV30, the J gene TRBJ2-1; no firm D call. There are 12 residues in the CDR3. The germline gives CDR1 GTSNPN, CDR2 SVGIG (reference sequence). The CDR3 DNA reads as TGTGCTCGGAGTGCTAGTACCTATGAGCAGTTCTTC. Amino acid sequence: CARSASTYEQFF.

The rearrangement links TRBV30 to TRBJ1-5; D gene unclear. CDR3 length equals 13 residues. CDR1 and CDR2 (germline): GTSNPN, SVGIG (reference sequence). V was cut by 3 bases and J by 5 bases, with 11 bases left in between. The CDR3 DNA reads TGTGCCTGGAGCCTAGACGACTATCAGCCCCAGCATTTT. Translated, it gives CAWSLDDYQPQHF. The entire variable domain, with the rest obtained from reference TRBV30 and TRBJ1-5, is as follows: SQTIHQWPATLVQPVGSPLSLECTVEGTSNPNLYWYRQAAGRGLQLLFYSVGIGQISSEVPQNLSASRPQDRQFILSSKKLLLSDSGFYLCAWSLDDYQPQHFGDGTRLSIL.

CDR3: CASSYGQGNQPQHF. The CDR3, as DNA: TGTGCCAGCAGTTACGGCCAGGGCAATCAGCCCCAGCATTTT. The gene calls are TRBV6-5 and TRBJ1-5; D unclear. With 2 bases removed from V and 2 bases from J, the gap between germline ends came to 7 bases. The CDR3 runs 14 residues. Germline V CDR1 and CDR2: MNHEY, SVGAGI.

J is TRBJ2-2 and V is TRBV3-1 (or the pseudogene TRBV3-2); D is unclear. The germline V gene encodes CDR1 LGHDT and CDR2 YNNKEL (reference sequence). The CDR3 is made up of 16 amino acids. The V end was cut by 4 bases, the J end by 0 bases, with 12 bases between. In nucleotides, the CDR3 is TGTGCCAGCAGCCTACTCGACACGCCGAACACCGGGGAGCTGTTTTTT. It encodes CASSLLDTPNTGELFF.

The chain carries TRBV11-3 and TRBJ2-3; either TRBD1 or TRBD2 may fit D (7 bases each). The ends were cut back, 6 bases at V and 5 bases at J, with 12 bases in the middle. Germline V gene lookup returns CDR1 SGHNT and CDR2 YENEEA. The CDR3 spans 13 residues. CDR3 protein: CASRSGGGDTQYF. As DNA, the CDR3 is TGTGCCAGCAGGTCAGGGGGGGGAGATACGCAGTATTTT.

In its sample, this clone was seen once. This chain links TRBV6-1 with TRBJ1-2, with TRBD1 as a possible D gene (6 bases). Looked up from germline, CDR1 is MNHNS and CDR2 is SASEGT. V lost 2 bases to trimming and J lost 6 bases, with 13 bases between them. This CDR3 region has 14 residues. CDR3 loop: CASSENRERDGYTF. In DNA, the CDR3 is TGTGCCAGCAGTGAAAACAGGGAGAGAGATGGCTACACCTTC.

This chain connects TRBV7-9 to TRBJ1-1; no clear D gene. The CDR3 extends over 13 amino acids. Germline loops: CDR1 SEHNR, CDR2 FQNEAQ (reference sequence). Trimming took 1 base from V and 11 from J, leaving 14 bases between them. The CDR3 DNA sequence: TGTGCCAGCAGCTTAGTCACGGACTCCGAGGCTTTCTTT. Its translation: CASSLVTDSEAFF.

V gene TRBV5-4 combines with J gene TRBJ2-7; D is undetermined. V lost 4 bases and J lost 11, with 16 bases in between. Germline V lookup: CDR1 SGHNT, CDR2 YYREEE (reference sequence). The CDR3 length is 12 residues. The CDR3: CASSLGSGREYF. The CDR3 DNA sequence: TGTGCCAGCAGCCTGGGCTCAGGTAGGGAGTACTTC.

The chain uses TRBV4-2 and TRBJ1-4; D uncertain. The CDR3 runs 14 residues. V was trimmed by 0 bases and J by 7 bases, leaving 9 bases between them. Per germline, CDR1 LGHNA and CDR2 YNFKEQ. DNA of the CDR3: TGTGCCAGCAGCCAAGATTATAGTTTTGAAAAACTGTTTTTT. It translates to CASSQDYSFEKLFF.

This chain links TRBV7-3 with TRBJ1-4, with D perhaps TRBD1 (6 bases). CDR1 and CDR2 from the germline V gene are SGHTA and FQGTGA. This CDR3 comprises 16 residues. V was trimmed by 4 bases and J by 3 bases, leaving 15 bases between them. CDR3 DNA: TGTGCCAGCAGCTCACAGGGAGGATTGGCTAATGAAAAACTGTTTTTT. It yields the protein CASSSQGGLANEKLFF. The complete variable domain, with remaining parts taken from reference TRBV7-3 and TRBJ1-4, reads GAGVSQTPSNKVTEKGKYVELRCDPISGHTALYWYRQSLGQGPEFLIYFQGTGAADDSGLPNDRFFAVRPEGSVSTLKIQRTERGDSAVYLCASSSQGGLANEKLFFGSGTQLSVL.

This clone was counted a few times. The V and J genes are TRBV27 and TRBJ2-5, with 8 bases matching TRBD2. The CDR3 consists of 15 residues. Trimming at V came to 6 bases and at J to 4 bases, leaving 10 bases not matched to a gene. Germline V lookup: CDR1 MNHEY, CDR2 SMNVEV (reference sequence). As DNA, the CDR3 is TGTGCCAGCAGCACTAGCGGATCTTACGGAGAGACCCAGTACTTC. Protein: CASSTSGSYGETQYF.

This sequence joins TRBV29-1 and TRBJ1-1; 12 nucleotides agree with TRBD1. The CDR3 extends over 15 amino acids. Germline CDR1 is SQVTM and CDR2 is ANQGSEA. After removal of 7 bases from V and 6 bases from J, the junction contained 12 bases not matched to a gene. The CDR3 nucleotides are TGCAGCGCCGCCCCTGGGACAGGGGGCAACGCTGAAGCTTTCTTT. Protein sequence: CSAAPGTGGNAEAFF. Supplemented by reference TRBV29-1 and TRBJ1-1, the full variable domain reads SAVISQKPSRDICQRGTSLTIQCQVDSQVTMMFWYRQQPGQSLTLIATANQGSEATYESGFVIDKFPISRPNLTFSTLTVSNMSPEDSSIYLCSAAPGTGGNAEAFFGQGTRLTVV.

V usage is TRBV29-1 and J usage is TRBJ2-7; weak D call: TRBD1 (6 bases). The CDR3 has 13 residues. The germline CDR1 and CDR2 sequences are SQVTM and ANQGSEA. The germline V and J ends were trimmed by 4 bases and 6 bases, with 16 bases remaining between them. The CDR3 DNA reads TGCAGCGTTGGCTTTAGGGGGTTCTCCGAGCAGTACTTC. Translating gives CSVGFRGFSEQYF.

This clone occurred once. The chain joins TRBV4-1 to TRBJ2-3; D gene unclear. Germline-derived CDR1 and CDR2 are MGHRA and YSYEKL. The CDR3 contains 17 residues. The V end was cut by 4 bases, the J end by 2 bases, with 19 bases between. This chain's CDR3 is CASSPYRSGLVTDTQYF. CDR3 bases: TGCGCCAGCAGCCCTTATCGGTCCGGATTAGTCACAGATACGCAGTATTTT.

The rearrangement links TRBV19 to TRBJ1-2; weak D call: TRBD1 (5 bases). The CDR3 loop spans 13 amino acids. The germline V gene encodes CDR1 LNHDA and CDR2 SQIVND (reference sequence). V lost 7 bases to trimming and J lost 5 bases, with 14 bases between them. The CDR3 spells CASTPGAVYGYTF. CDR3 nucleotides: TGTGCCAGTACCCCCGGGGCAGTTTATGGCTACACCTTC. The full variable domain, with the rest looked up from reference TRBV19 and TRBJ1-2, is DGGITQSPKYLFRKEGQNVTLSCEQNLNHDAMYWYRQDPGQGLRLIYYSQIVNDFQKGDIAEGYSVSREKKESFPLTVTSAQKNPTAFYLCASTPGAVYGYTFGSGTRLTVV.

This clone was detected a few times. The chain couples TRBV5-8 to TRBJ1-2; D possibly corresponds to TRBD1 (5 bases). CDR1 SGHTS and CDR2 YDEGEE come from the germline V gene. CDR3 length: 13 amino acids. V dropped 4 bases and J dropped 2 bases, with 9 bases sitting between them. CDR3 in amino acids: CASSPTENYGYTF. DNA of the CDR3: TGTGCCAGCAGCCCGACAGAAAACTATGGCTACACCTTC.